The 14 T cell receptor beta chains reported below all come from one sample, sequenced in a study of control samples from healthy donors and cancer patients. Assay used: immunoSEQ multiplex PCR; TCRdb lists only in-frame clones, some missing. Of tens of thousands of clones listed, around 90% are singletons. The specimen was blood. The receptors shown here come from a woman in her sixties or seventies in good health.

This clone was seen just once. V is TRBV6-4 and J is TRBJ2-1, with 9 bases aligning to TRBD2. J gave up 3 bases and V 3 bases, and 3 bases lay outside the gene matches. Germline loops: CDR1 MRHNA, CDR2 SNTAGT. CDR3 length: 15 amino acids. DNA of the CDR3: TGTGCCAGCAGTGAAGTAGCGGGGGACTACAATGAGCAGTTCTTC. Its protein product is CASSEVAGDYNEQFF.

V and J are TRBV5-4 and TRBJ2-3, with TRBD2 matching 9 bases. The CDR3 consists of 16 residues. Trimming took 0 bases from V and 4 from J; bases not matched to a gene: 6. Germline CDR1 is SGHNT and CDR2 is YYREEE (reference sequence). The CDR3 region is CASSLARGGAPDTQYF. The CDR3 nucleotides are TGTGCCAGCAGCTTGGCTCGCGGGGGGGCGCCAGATACGCAGTATTTT.

The rearrangement joins TRBV27 to TRBJ1-5; 8 bases fit TRBD1. V was pared by 3 bases and J by 0 bases, with 1 base of the junction left unmatched. The CDR3 totals 15 residues. The germline V gene has CDR1 MNHEY and CDR2 SMNVEV (reference sequence). DNA for the CDR3: TGTGCCAGCAGTTTCGGGACAGGTAGCAATCAGCCCCAGCATTTT. As protein: CASSFGTGSNQPQHF.

This sequence joins TRBV5-1 and TRBJ1-4; 9 positions agree with TRBD1. CDR3 length equals 14 residues. From germline, CDR1 is SGHRS and CDR2 YFSETQ. Trimming at V came to 7 bases and at J to 8 bases, leaving 9 bases not matched to a gene. The CDR3: CASRLTGGLEKLFF. CDR3 nucleotide sequence: TGCGCCAGCCGCCTGACAGGGGGTTTGGAAAAACTGTTTTTT.

The rearrangement links TRBV12-3 or TRBV12-4 to TRBJ1-3; D is unclear. Trimming removed 6 bases at V and 0 bases at J, with 6 bases between. CDR3 length: 13 amino acids. As DNA, the CDR3 is TGTGCCAGCAGAACTGCCTCTGGAAACACCATATATTTT. This gives the protein CASRTASGNTIYF.

V usage is TRBV7-2 and J usage is TRBJ2-2, with D unclear. The CDR3 extends over 14 amino acids. Trimming stripped 4 bases from V and 1 base from J, with 7 bases between. CDR1 is SGHTA and CDR2 is FQGNSA in the germline V gene. CDR3 DNA sequence: TGTGCCAGCAGCTCTCGGTTGAACACCGGGGAGCTGTTTTTT. It yields the protein CASSSRLNTGELFF. Complete variable domain (other parts from reference TRBV7-2 and TRBJ2-2): GAGVSQSPSNKVTEKGKDVELRCDPISGHTALYWYRQSLGQGLEFLIYFQGNSAPDKSGLPSDRFSAERTGGSVSTLTIQRTQQEDSAVYLCASSSRLNTGELFFGEGSRLTVL.

The chain recombines TRBV4-3 with TRBJ2-3; D gene uncertain. V lost 4 bases and J lost 3, with 11 bases in between. This CDR3 contains 14 residues. Per germline, CDR1 LGHNA and CDR2 YSLEER. Here the CDR3 reads CASSRLMGTDTQYF. CDR3 bases: TGCGCCAGCAGCCGCCTTATGGGGACAGATACGCAGTATTTT.

The chain is built from TRBV19 and TRBJ1-2; D is unclear. The germline V gene has CDR1 LNHDA and CDR2 SQIVND (reference sequence). Trimming stripped 5 bases from V and 8 bases from J, with 15 bases between. The CDR3 loop spans 13 amino acids. CDR3 amino acids: CASSVTGYGGYTF. The CDR3 region has the DNA TGTGCCAGTAGTGTGACCGGGTATGGAGGCTACACCTTC. Full variable domain (missing parts from reference TRBV19 and TRBJ1-2): DGGITQSPKYLFRKEGQNVTLSCEQNLNHDAMYWYRQDPGQGLRLIYYSQIVNDFQKGDIAEGYSVSREKKESFPLTVTSAQKNPTAFYLCASSVTGYGGYTFGSGTRLTVV.

In its sample, this clone was seen once. The chain couples TRBV5-4 to TRBJ1-3; D is possibly TRBD1 (5 bases). Between the trimmed V and J ends, which lost 1 base and 4 bases, there was a span of 9 bases. The CDR3 runs 14 residues. Germline V gene data show CDR1 as SGHNT and CDR2 as YYREEE (reference sequence). The CDR3 is CASSLTGGGNTIYF. The CDR3, as DNA: TGTGCCAGCAGCTTGACGGGGGGGGGAAACACCATATATTTT. Supplemented by reference TRBV5-4 and TRBJ1-3, the full variable domain reads ETGVTQSPTHLIKTRGQQVTLRCSSQSGHNTVSWYQQALGQGPQFIFQYYREEENGRGNFPPRFSGLQFPNYSSELNVNALELDDSALYLCASSLTGGGNTIYFGEGSWLTVV.

The gene calls are TRBV9 and TRBJ1-6; 7 bases agree with TRBD1. Germline CDR1 reads SGDLS; CDR2 reads YYNGEE. V lost 5 bases, J lost 8 bases, and 10 bases stayed unmatched. CDR3 size: 15 residues. The DNA of the CDR3 is TGTGCCAGCAGGAGGACGGGGACAGATGATTCACCCCTCCACTTT. It is translated as CASRRTGTDDSPLHF.

V and J are TRBV5-5 and TRBJ1-1, with unresolved D. The V and J ends lost 3 bases and 5 bases respectively, with 14 bases between them. The CDR3 sequence is 14 residues long. From germline, CDR1 is SGHKS and CDR2 YYEKEE (reference sequence). In DNA, the CDR3 is TGTGCCAGCAGCTCCGGGGATATGAGAACTGAAGCTTTCTTT. Encoded protein: CASSSGDMRTEAFF.

The chain couples TRBV15 to TRBJ1-6; tentative D call: TRBD1 (5 bases). The CDR3 length is 15 residues. Germline-derived CDR1 and CDR2 are LNHNV and YYDKDF (reference sequence). The ends were cut back, 0 bases at V and 9 bases at J, with 12 bases in the middle. CDR3 nucleotide sequence: TGTGCCACCAGCAGAGAGAGGGGCTTGGGTTCACCCCTCCACTTT. Protein: CATSRERGLGSPLHF.

The V call is TRBV7-2, the J call TRBJ1-1; weak D call: TRBD1 (5 bases). CDR3 length: 12 amino acids. Germline V gene sequence: CDR1 SGHTA, CDR2 FQGNSA. Trimming left V 5 bases short and J 11 bases short, with 15 bases between. As DNA, the CDR3 is TGTGCCAGCAGCGCAGGGTGGCAGGTGGCTTTCTTT. Amino acids: CASSAGWQVAFF.

This sequence joins TRBV5-4 and TRBJ1-2, with D unclear. From germline, CDR1 is SGHNT and CDR2 YYREEE (reference sequence). This CDR3 comprises 14 residues. The V end was cut by 5 bases, the J end by 4 bases, with 15 bases between. The DNA for the CDR3 is TGTGCCAGCAGTCCCGGAGGGCAGACCTATGGCTACACCTTC. This translates into CASSPGGQTYGYTF.